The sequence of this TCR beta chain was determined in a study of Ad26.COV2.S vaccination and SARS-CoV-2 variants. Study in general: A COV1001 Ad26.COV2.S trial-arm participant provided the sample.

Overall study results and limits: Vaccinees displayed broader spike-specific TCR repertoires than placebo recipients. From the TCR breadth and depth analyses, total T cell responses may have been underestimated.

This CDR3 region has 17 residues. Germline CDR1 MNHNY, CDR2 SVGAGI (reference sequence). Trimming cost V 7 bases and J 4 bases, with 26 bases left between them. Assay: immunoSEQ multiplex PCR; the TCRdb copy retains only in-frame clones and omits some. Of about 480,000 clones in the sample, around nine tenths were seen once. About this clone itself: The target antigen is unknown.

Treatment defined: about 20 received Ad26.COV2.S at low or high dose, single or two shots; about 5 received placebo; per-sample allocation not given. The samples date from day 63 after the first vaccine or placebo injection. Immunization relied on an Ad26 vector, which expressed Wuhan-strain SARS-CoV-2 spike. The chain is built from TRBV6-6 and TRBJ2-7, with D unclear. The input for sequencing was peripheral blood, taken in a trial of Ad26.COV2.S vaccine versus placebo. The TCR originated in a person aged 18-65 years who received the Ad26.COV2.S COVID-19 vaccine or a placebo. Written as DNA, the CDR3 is TGTGCCAGCACTCGAGTTCTTCAAGAAGGACCAATATACGAGCAGTACTTC. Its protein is CASTRVLQEGPIYEQYF.